This entry describes one T cell receptor beta chain. Under the authors' procedure: Amplification with reference gene primers provided the estimates of nucleated cell counts. The protocol was immunoSEQ multiplex PCR, while the TCRdb copy is restricted to in-frame clones and leaves out a portion. V and J calls plus clone size are reproduced from that table; the DNA served to infer D and trimming. The table has almost 400,000 clones, approximately 87% seen once. The sample is drawn from a study of blood T cell repertoires in COVID-19. The wider study: Spain, Italy and the United States supplied samples that represented acute and convalescent COVID-19.

Study members were between about 18 and 95 years old and lived in 20 to 25 US regions. Each participant's cohort was designated according to participant-reported clinical history. V shed 2 bases and J shed 3 bases, with 10 bases lying between them. Germline values: CDR1 WSHSY, CDR2 SAAADI. The CDR3 runs 15 residues. Sequencing input: PBMCs or T cells enriched from blood (not recorded which). The chain is built from TRBV10-2 and TRBJ1-4; unclear D gene. The receptor was derived from a woman between 25 and 40 years old with acute COVID-19. The CDR3 bases are TGCGCCAGCAGTGAGCTCGGACTAGCTAATGAAAAACTGTTTTTT. Encoded protein: CASSELGLANEKLFF.